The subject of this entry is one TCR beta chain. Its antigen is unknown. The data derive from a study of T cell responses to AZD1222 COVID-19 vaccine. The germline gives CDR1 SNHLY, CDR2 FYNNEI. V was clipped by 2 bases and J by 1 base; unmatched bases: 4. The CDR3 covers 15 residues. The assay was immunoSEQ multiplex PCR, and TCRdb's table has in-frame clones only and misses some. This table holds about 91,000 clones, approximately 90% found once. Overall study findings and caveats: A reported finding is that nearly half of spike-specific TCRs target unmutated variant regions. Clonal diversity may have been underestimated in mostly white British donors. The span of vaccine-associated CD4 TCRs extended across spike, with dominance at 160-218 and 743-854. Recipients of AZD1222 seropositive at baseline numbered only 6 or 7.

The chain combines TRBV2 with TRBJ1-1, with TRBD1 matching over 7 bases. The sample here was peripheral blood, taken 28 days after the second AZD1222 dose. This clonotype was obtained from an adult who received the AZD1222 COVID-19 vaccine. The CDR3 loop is CASSETGAPNTEAFF. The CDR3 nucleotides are TGTGCCAGCAGTGAAACAGGGGCCCCGAACACTGAAGCTTTCTTT.